The clone carrying this TCR beta chain came up once. As yet, its antigen is unknown. This sample is drawn from a study of cytomegalovirus exposure and HLA in healthy donors. Turning to the study itself: An earlier analysis found roughly 110 million unique TCR beta sequences from 150 million to 200 million T cells. Study-wide points: Confirmation was obtained in vitro that a few CMV-associated chains are specific for CMV antigens. Cytomegalovirus association was assigned to about 180 TCR beta chains.

PCR involved 60 Vbeta and 13 Jbeta primers. Data came from immunoSEQ multiplex PCR; TCRdb stores just in-frame clones and leaves some out. The sample gives 100,000 or so clones, under 85% of which show up once; around 1.2% is in the top ten. The receptor was derived from a man aged 25-45 years in good health and CMV-seronegative. Sequencing was carried out using PBMCs.

For the CDR3, the DNA is TGCAGCGGCGGAGAACAGGGCCTTAACTATGGCTACACCTTC. It specifies CSGGEQGLNYGYTF. This chain connects TRBV29-1 to TRBJ1-2, with D tentatively TRBD1 (6 bases). The V gene lost 7 bases and the J gene lost 1 base, with 16 bases spanning the gap. This CDR3 contains 14 residues. CDR1 and CDR2 (germline): SQVTM, ANQGSEA.